One and the same sample provided the 21 T cell receptor beta chains below, sequenced in a study of OX40 agonist ivuxolimab in advanced cancers. Sequencing was performed with immunoSEQ multiplex PCR; in TCRdb, only in-frame clones are kept and a portion is missing. The sample includes some 51,000 clones, roughly 86% seen only once; the top ten take 9.5% to 15%. The sample here was CD4+ or CD8+ T cells sorted from blood, taken in a trial of the OX40 agonist ivuxolimab. These TCRs come from an adult with an advanced solid tumor such as melanoma, head and neck, liver or kidney cancer.

The chain combines TRBV5-3 with TRBJ1-6, with unresolved D. TRBV5-3 is designated an ORF whose function remains uncertain. The CDR3 has 15 residues. V was clipped by 10 bases and J by 7 bases, with 21 bases between them. The DNA of the CDR3 is TGTGCCGGGGAGTGGACTCGTGGAGTGAATTCACCCCTCCACTTT. Translating gives CAGEWTRGVNSPLHF.

The chain combines TRBV4-1 with TRBJ1-2; D is ambiguous. The CDR3 contains 14 residues. Trimming removed 1 base at V and 3 bases at J, with 9 bases between. Germline CDR1 reads MGHRA; CDR2 reads YSYEKL. CDR3 sequence (DNA): TGCGCCAGCAGCCAAGGTAGTTGGGACTATGGCTACACCTTC. Encoded protein: CASSQGSWDYGYTF.

This clone qualifies as medium-sized. The chain carries TRBV6-5 and TRBJ2-1; TRBD1 or TRBD2 may be the D gene (5 bases each). The CDR3 loop spans 14 amino acids. Germline V lookup: CDR1 MNHEY, CDR2 SVGAGI. Between the trimmed V and J ends, which lost 5 bases and 7 bases, there was a span of 15 bases. The CDR3 coding sequence is TGTGCCAGCAGTCGCAGGACGGGGCAAAATGAGCAGTTCTTC. Translation gives CASSRRTGQNEQFF.

The V call is TRBV5-4, the J call TRBJ2-7; the D is unclear. V was clipped by 2 bases and J by 0 bases, with 9 bases between them. The CDR3 totals 14 residues. Germline V lookup: CDR1 SGHNT, CDR2 YYREEE (reference sequence). For the CDR3, the DNA is TGTGCCAGCAGCTTTTCCGCGAGCTCCTACGAGCAGTACTTC. Translation gives CASSFSASSYEQYF.

This rearrangement joins TRBV10-3 to TRBJ1-3; D gene uncertain. From germline, CDR1 is ENHRY and CDR2 SYGVKD. The CDR3 spans 16 residues. The ends were cut back, 4 bases at V and 1 base at J, with 14 bases in the middle. The CDR3 loop is CAISALGMGSGNTIYF. CDR3 in DNA: TGTGCCATCAGTGCCCTAGGGATGGGTTCTGGAAACACCATATATTTT.

V usage is TRBV7-9 and J usage is TRBJ2-1; no clear D. This CDR3 comprises 16 residues. Germline V gene lookup returns CDR1 SEHNR and CDR2 FQNEAQ (reference sequence). Trimming removed 2 bases at V and 7 bases at J, with 18 bases between. CDR3 nucleotides: TGTGCCAGCAGCTTACCCTTCCCGTCCCCTCTTAATGAGCAGTTCTTC. This translates into CASSLPFPSPLNEQFF.

The chain uses TRBV9 and TRBJ2-7; maybe TRBD2 (5 bases). The germline V gene encodes CDR1 SGDLS and CDR2 YYNGEE. The V end was cut by 4 bases, the J end by 3 bases, with 17 bases between. The CDR3 loop spans 15 amino acids. CDR3: CASSPGLPTHYEQYF. CDR3 DNA sequence: TGTGCCAGCAGCCCCGGACTTCCAACCCACTACGAGCAGTACTTC. Supplemented by reference TRBV9 and TRBJ2-7, the full variable domain reads DSGVTQTPKHLITATGQRVTLRCSPRSGDLSVYWYQQSLDQGLQFLIQYYNGEERAKGNILERFSAQQFPDLHSELNLSSLELGDSALYFCASSPGLPTHYEQYFGPGTRLTVT.

This clone was seen just once. The chain combines TRBV1 with TRBJ2-3. TRBV1 is listed as a pseudogene. The CDR3 covers 16 residues. The CDR3 sequence: CTSSQGWDPSTDTQYF. The CDR3 bases are TGCACCAGCAGCCAAGGTTGGGACCCTAGCACAGATACGCAGTATTTT.

This clone was seen more than once but under ten times. As DNA, the CDR3 is TGTGCCAGCAGCAGAACCGGGACAGGGGTCGAAAAACTGTTTTTT. Its protein is CASSRTGTGVEKLFF. The gene calls are TRBV6-1 and TRBJ1-4; 10 positions agree with TRBD1. CDR1 is MNHNS, CDR2 SASEGT, per germline. The CDR3 length is 15 residues. V lost 6 bases to trimming and J lost 8 bases; unmatched junction nucleotides: 9.

The rearrangement links TRBV2 to TRBJ2-3, with a weak D call TRBD1 (5 bases). Between the trimmed V and J ends, which lost 8 bases and 4 bases, there was a span of 19 bases. The CDR3 consists of 15 residues. Germline values: CDR1 SNHLY, CDR2 FYNNEI. The CDR3 region has the DNA TGTGCCAGCCTGTCGGACACTCCCGGTCCAGATACGCAGTATTTT. It codes for CASLSDTPGPDTQYF. Using reference TRBV2 and TRBJ2-3 for the parts outside the CDR3, the full variable domain is EPEVTQTPSHQVTQMGQEVILRCVPISNHLYFYWYRQILGQKVEFLVSFYNNEISEKSEIFDDQFSVERPDGSNFTLKIRSTKLEDSAMYFCASLSDTPGPDTQYFGPGTRLTVL.

This chain uses TRBV28 with TRBJ2-2; the D is unclear. CDR1 MDHEN and CDR2 SYDVKM come from the germline V gene. The CDR3 loop spans 12 amino acids. The ends were cut back, 3 bases at V and 6 bases at J, with 5 bases in the middle. CDR3 sequence (DNA): TGTGCCAGCAGTTTCGCTGCCGGGGAGCTGTTTTTT. As protein: CASSFAAGELFF.

This chain uses TRBV14 with TRBJ1-2; 10 bases agree with TRBD1. Germline V gene data show CDR1 as SGHDN and CDR2 as FVKESK. V dropped 0 bases and J dropped 2; count of bases not matched to a gene: 9. The CDR3 covers 18 residues. Here the CDR3 reads CASSQEYIDRGLNYGYTF. Here the CDR3 DNA reads TGTGCCAGCAGCCAAGAATATATTGACAGGGGGCTCAACTATGGCTACACCTTC.

The V and J genes are TRBV6-5 and TRBJ1-2; D might be TRBD1 (6 bases). The V and J ends lost 10 bases and 1 base respectively, with 19 bases between them. This CDR3 comprises 15 residues. Per the germline V gene, CDR1 is MNHEY and CDR2 is SVGAGI. The CDR3 sequence: CATGGQRGDNYGYTF. The CDR3, as DNA: TGTGCCACCGGGGGGCAGAGAGGGGATAACTATGGCTACACCTTC.

This clone has a single count. The CDR3: CASSLDSLYGYTF. The CDR3 bases are TGTGCCAGCAGCTTGGACAGCCTATATGGCTACACCTTC. The genes are TRBV5-6 and TRBJ1-2; D is unresolved. The CDR3 spans 13 residues. The germline CDR1 and CDR2 sequences are SGHDT and YYEEEE. The V gene lost 0 bases and the J gene lost 5 bases, with 8 bases spanning the gap. Looking up the rest from reference TRBV5-6 and TRBJ1-2 gives the full variable domain: DAGVTQSPTHLIKTRGQQVTLRCSPKSGHDTVSWYQQALGQGPQFIFQYYEEEERQRGNFPDRFSGHQFPNYSSELNVNALLLGDSALYLCASSLDSLYGYTFGSGTRLTVV.

This rearrangement joins TRBV27 to TRBJ1-5; 8 nucleotides match TRBD1. J lost 0 bases, V lost 5 bases, and 6 bases had no gene match. The germline V gene has CDR1 MNHEY and CDR2 SMNVEV (reference sequence). This CDR3 has 16 residues. The DNA of the CDR3 is TGTGCCAGCAGTCGAGGACAGGGACGTAGCAATCAGCCCCAGCATTTT. Translated, it gives CASSRGQGRSNQPQHF.

V gene TRBV19 combines with J gene TRBJ2-5, with 11 bases fitting TRBD2. Germline V gene lookup returns CDR1 LNHDA and CDR2 SQIVND (reference sequence). J gave up 4 bases and V 7 bases, and 8 bases lay outside the gene matches. The CDR3 has 15 residues. DNA for the CDR3: TGTGCCAGTAAGAGGCTAGCGGGGGGTCTAGAGACCCAGTACTTC. Its protein product is CASKRLAGGLETQYF.

This clone was picked up a small number of times. This chain connects TRBV15 to TRBJ2-7; D may correspond to TRBD1 or TRBD2 (5 bases each). Germline V lookup: CDR1 LNHNV, CDR2 YYDKDF (reference sequence). The CDR3 is 14 residues long. With 2 bases removed from V and 3 bases from J, the gap between germline ends came to 11 bases. CDR3 amino acids: CATSRTGTSYEQYF. The CDR3 coding sequence is TGTGCCACCAGCAGAACCGGGACGAGCTACGAGCAGTACTTC.

This clone was picked up one time. This chain joins TRBV11-2 and TRBJ2-3; D unresolved. CDR3 length equals 14 residues. V lost 6 bases and J 1 base, leaving 11 bases between the germline ends. Germline V lookup: CDR1 SGHAT, CDR2 FQNNGV. DNA for the CDR3: TGTGCCAGCAGTCCAGTTTTGGGCACAGATACGCAGTATTTT. Amino acid sequence: CASSPVLGTDTQYF.

V usage is TRBV11-2 and J usage is TRBJ2-3; D perhaps matches TRBD1 (6 bases). The V end lost 2 bases, the J end lost 4 bases, and 16 bases lay between the germline ends. This CDR3 comprises 16 residues. Germline loops: CDR1 SGHAT, CDR2 FQNNGV. The CDR3 sequence: CASSLRRGRFSDTQYF. As DNA, the CDR3 is TGTGCCAGCAGCTTACGCAGGGGAAGGTTTTCAGATACGCAGTATTTT.

The chain recombines TRBV5-4 with TRBJ2-1, with D tentatively TRBD1 (6 bases). The CDR3 runs to 16 residues. Trimming removed 0 bases from V and 6 bases from J, with 16 bases in between. Germline V gives CDR1 SGHNT, CDR2 YYREEE (reference sequence). For the CDR3, the DNA is TGTGCCAGCAGCTTGGAAGGGACAACCCTCCTCAATGAGCAGTTCTTC. Amino acids: CASSLEGTTLLNEQFF.

This clone was found once. This chain connects TRBV29-1 to TRBJ1-2, with D possibly being TRBD1 (5 bases). Trimming took off 1 base at V and 2 bases at J, with 8 bases between the two ends. Germline values: CDR1 SQVTM, CDR2 ANQGSEA. The CDR3 is made up of 13 amino acids. The CDR3 region has the DNA TGCAGCGTTGAAGGTGGGGGAAACTATGGCTACACCTTC. Its translation: CSVEGGGNYGYTF. The variable domain in full, with the rest retrieved from reference TRBV29-1 and TRBJ1-2, is SAVISQKPSRDICQRGTSLTIQCQVDSQVTMMFWYRQQPGQSLTLIATANQGSEATYESGFVIDKFPISRPNLTFSTLTVSNMSPEDSSIYLCSVEGGGNYGYTFGSGTRLTVV.